Shown below are 29 T cell receptor beta chains from a single sample sequenced in a study of metastatic and nonmetastatic thyroid tumors. TCRdb called clones again from the PCR reads with MiXCR. The data contain roughly 46,000 clones, more than 20% of them seen just once; the ten biggest clones take up around 3.6%. The entire patient cohort was treatment-naive prior to thyroid surgery. Sequencing was carried out using blood. The source of these receptors is a male donor with papillary thyroid cancer or a benign thyroid nodule (not recorded which). Some clones in this sample may be carry-over from other donors' samples.

The chain couples TRBV5-1 to TRBJ2-3; 13 bases align to TRBD2. The CDR3 runs 17 residues. The germline V gene has CDR1 SGHRS and CDR2 YFSETQ. V lost 4 bases, J lost 2 bases, and 7 bases stayed unmatched. The CDR3 loop reads CASSRQGLAGPTDTQYF. In DNA form, the CDR3 reads TGCGCCAGCAGCCGGCAGGGACTAGCGGGGCCCACAGATACGCAGTATTTT.

This clone was seen many times. The chain combines TRBV6-5 with TRBJ2-2; no definite D call. Per the germline V gene, CDR1 is MNHEY and CDR2 is SVGAGI. The CDR3 totals 14 residues. V was pared by 0 bases and J by 8 bases, with 10 bases between. This chain's CDR3 is CASSYSRSSGELFF. The CDR3 DNA reads as TGTGCCAGCAGTTACTCACGTTCTTCTGGGGAGCTGTTTTTT.

The rearrangement uses TRBV20-1 and TRBJ2-1, with 8 nucleotides matching TRBD1. CDR3 length: 15 amino acids. Germline V CDR1 and CDR2: DFQATT, SNEGSKA (reference sequence). The V and J ends lost 3 bases and 5 bases, in that order; junction bases with no gene match: 9. In nucleotides, the CDR3 is TGCAGTGCTAGGTCTTCCGGGACAGGAGACAATGAGCAGTTCTTC. Translated: CSARSSGTGDNEQFF.

This clone was recorded only once. J is TRBJ2-7 and V is TRBV5-5; D gene uncertain. Trimming cost V 4 bases and J 3 bases, with 11 bases left between them. Per the germline V gene, CDR1 is SGHKS and CDR2 is YYEKEE (reference sequence). The CDR3 extends over 13 amino acids. The CDR3 here is CASSLDGYYEQYF. The CDR3 DNA reads TGTGCCAGCAGCCTGGACGGGTACTACGAGCAGTACTTC.

J is TRBJ1-1 and V is TRBV6-5, with 7 positions matching TRBD1. The CDR3 runs to 15 residues. With 2 bases clipped from V and 6 bases from J, the junction kept 9 bases outside the gene matches. Germline V CDR1 and CDR2: MNHEY, SVGAGI. DNA for the CDR3: TGTGCCAGCAGTTACGGCGGGACAGCTACCGCTGAAGCTTTCTTT. This translates into CASSYGGTATAEAFF.

The chain links TRBV5-1 to TRBJ1-1; D is unresolved. V lost 2 bases to trimming and J lost 1 base, with 9 bases between them. CDR1 and CDR2 from the germline V gene are SGHRS and YFSETQ. CDR3 length equals 14 residues. The CDR3: CASSFLTKNTEAFF. Here the CDR3 DNA reads TGCGCCAGCAGCTTCCTTACGAAGAACACTGAAGCTTTCTTT. The whole variable domain, remainder taken from reference TRBV5-1 and TRBJ1-1, is KAGVTQTPRYLIKTRGQQVTLSCSPISGHRSVSWYQQTPGQGLQFLFEYFSETQRNKGNFPGRFSGRQFSNSRSEMNVSTLELGDSALYLCASSFLTKNTEAFFGQGTRLTVV.

This sequence joins TRBV27 and TRBJ2-7; 12 bases map to TRBD2. Germline V gene lookup returns CDR1 MNHEY and CDR2 SMNVEV (reference sequence). The CDR3 runs 16 residues. V lost 5 bases to trimming and J lost 2 bases; unmatched junction nucleotides: 7. The CDR3 nucleotides read TGTGCCAGCAGTACCCCTCTAGCGGGAGGGCCCTACGAGCAGTACTTC. This codes for CASSTPLAGGPYEQYF.

The V call is TRBV27, the J call TRBJ2-6; D might be TRBD1 (5 bases). The CDR3 sequence is 15 residues long. The germline CDR1 and CDR2 sequences are MNHEY and SMNVEV (reference sequence). V shed 5 bases and J shed 0 bases, with 8 bases lying between them. In DNA, the CDR3 is TGTGCCAGCAGTCTAAGGGGCTCTGGGGCCAACGTCCTGACTTTC. It yields the protein CASSLRGSGANVLTF.

The chain joins TRBV5-1 to TRBJ2-6; D is ambiguous. Germline values: CDR1 SGHRS, CDR2 YFSETQ. The CDR3 length is 16 residues. V lost 0 bases and J 4 bases, leaving 11 bases between the germline ends. CDR3 protein: CASSLVKGSGANVLTF. The CDR3 DNA reads as TGCGCCAGCAGCTTGGTGAAGGGCTCAGGGGCCAACGTCCTGACTTTC.

The chain is built from TRBV5-1 and TRBJ1-1; a possible D gene is TRBD1 (6 bases). This CDR3 contains 14 residues. Trimming removed 4 bases from V and 3 bases from J, with 13 bases in between. Germline V gives CDR1 SGHRS, CDR2 YFSETQ. CDR3 region: CASSPTGPDTEAFF. The CDR3 coding sequence is TGCGCCAGCAGCCCGACAGGTCCCGACACTGAAGCTTTCTTT.

The chain has TRBV19 and TRBJ2-1; D is unclear. The germline V gene has CDR1 LNHDA and CDR2 SQIVND (reference sequence). V was pared by 7 bases and J by 3 bases, with 4 bases between. CDR3 size: 11 residues. CDR3 coding DNA: TGTGCCAGTATTGGCTACAATGAGCAGTTCTTC. Translated, it gives CASIGYNEQFF.

This clone has a count of ten or more. This chain joins TRBV27 and TRBJ1-2, with a weak D call TRBD1 (5 bases). This CDR3 is built from 12 residues. V was cut by 6 bases and J by 8 bases, with 13 bases left in between. Per the germline V gene, CDR1 is MNHEY and CDR2 is SMNVEV (reference sequence). The CDR3 DNA sequence: TGTGCCAGCAGCCGAGTTGGGGCCGGCTACACCTTC. It specifies CASSRVGAGYTF.

This CDR3 is CASSYPGEFEQYF. The CDR3 DNA sequence: TGTGCCAGCAGTTACCCCGGGGAGTTCGAGCAGTACTTC. The chain has TRBV6-2 or TRBV6-3 and TRBJ2-7; tentative D call: TRBD2 (5 bases). The CDR3 runs 13 residues. Trimming removed 2 bases from V and 6 bases from J, with 11 bases in between. Germline lookup yields CDR1 MNHEY and CDR2 SVGEGT.

The DNA for the CDR3 is TGCGCCAGCAGCTTAGGTGACGGGAGGGCCGTTGAGCAGTTCTTC. This encodes CASSLGDGRAVEQFF. V gene TRBV5-1 combines with J gene TRBJ2-1; TRBD2 matches at 8 bases. In germline, CDR1 is SGHRS, CDR2 YFSETQ. The CDR3 runs 15 residues. V was pared by 2 bases and J by 9 bases, with 10 bases of the junction left unmatched.

This clone is categorized as medium-sized. The gene calls are TRBV6-1 and TRBJ2-7; TRBD1 matches at 7 bases. Germline V gene sequence: CDR1 MNHNS, CDR2 SASEGT. The CDR3 spans 14 residues. V lost 9 bases to trimming and J lost 6 bases; unmatched junction nucleotides: 14. The DNA of the CDR3 is TGTGCCAGTTTACTGCCCGGGACAGAGCGCGAGCAGTACTTC. Translation: CASLLPGTEREQYF.

This clone was found many times. The genes are TRBV6-1 and TRBJ2-4, with D uncertain. The CDR3 sequence is 13 residues long. V was shortened by 7 bases and J by 0 bases, with 7 bases between the two germline ends. CDR1 is MNHNS, CDR2 SASEGT, per germline. DNA for the CDR3: TGTGCCAGCACCGCTCTAGCCAAAAACATTCAGTACTTC. This encodes CASTALAKNIQYF.

This clone was seen a single time. The chain employs TRBV7-9 and TRBJ2-7; D might be TRBD1 (6 bases). Trimming cost V 10 bases and J 7 bases, with 20 bases left between them. The CDR3 spans 13 residues. Germline V lookup: CDR1 SEHNR, CDR2 FQNEAQ (reference sequence). The CDR3 loop is CAIITATGGEQYF. DNA of the CDR3: TGTGCCATCATCACCGCGACAGGAGGAGAGCAGTACTTC.

In its sample, this clone was seen a few times. The J gene is TRBJ1-6, the V gene TRBV5-1; a weak D match, TRBD1 (6 bases). CDR1 and CDR2 (germline): SGHRS, YFSETQ. This CDR3 is built from 15 residues. With 2 bases removed from V and 8 bases from J, the gap between germline ends came to 14 bases. The CDR3 DNA is TGCGCCAGCAGCTTCTCTCCGGGGGCGGATTCACCCCTCCACTTT. It yields the protein CASSFSPGADSPLHF.

To note about this clone: One end of the junction varies from germline; a read error may be responsible. This chain uses TRBV6-1 with TRBJ1-4; D perhaps matches TRBD1 (6 bases). The CDR3 has 18 residues. CDR1 and CDR2 from the germline V gene are MNHNS and SASEGT. This CDR3 reads CASGEVRGPFVTNEKLFF. The DNA for the CDR3 is TGTGCCAGCGGTGAAGTCAGGGGCCCATTCGTAACTAATGAAAAACTGTTTTTT.

This clone was observed a handful of times. CDR3 nucleotide sequence: TGCAGTGCTAGAGAGATACCGGGACGGTCCTCTGGAAACACCATATATTTT. This gives the protein CSAREIPGRSSGNTIYF. This rearrangement joins TRBV20-1 to TRBJ1-3, with D possibly being TRBD1 (5 bases). Germline CDR1 and CDR2: DFQATT and SNEGSKA (reference sequence). This CDR3 is 17 amino acids long. The V gene lost 0 bases and the J gene lost 0 bases, with 15 bases spanning the gap.

This clone was found many times. The V call is TRBV5-1, the J call TRBJ1-1; weak D call: TRBD1 (5 bases). This CDR3 is 15 amino acids long. The germline V and J ends were trimmed by 3 bases and 1 base, with 13 bases remaining between them. Germline lookup yields CDR1 SGHRS and CDR2 YFSETQ. The CDR3 spells CASSSASGPNTEAFF. The CDR3 bases are TGCGCCAGCAGCTCCGCCTCGGGGCCGAACACTGAAGCTTTCTTT.

This clone was recorded a few times. The CDR3 DNA is TGTGCCAGTAGTTTGGGCGGCCCCGGGAATGAGCAGTTCTTC. Amino acid sequence: CASSLGGPGNEQFF. The rearrangement uses TRBV19 and TRBJ2-1; D is ambiguous. Deletions cut 5 bases from V and 7 bases from J, with 15 bases between. Germline V CDR1 and CDR2: LNHDA, SQIVND (reference sequence). The CDR3 runs 14 residues.

This clone was found many times. The chain is built from TRBV12-3 or TRBV12-4 and TRBJ2-3; maybe TRBD2 (6 bases). The CDR3 loop spans 15 amino acids. V lost 1 base and J 6 bases, leaving 14 bases between the germline ends. The CDR3 loop reads CASSLGRGEVDTQYF. CDR3 coding DNA: TGTGCCAGCAGTTTAGGGAGGGGCGAAGTGGATACGCAGTATTTT.

This clone came up a few times. V is TRBV6-1 and J is TRBJ2-3; D unclear. The germline V and J ends were trimmed by 2 bases and 6 bases, with 9 bases remaining between them. Per germline, CDR1 MNHNS and CDR2 SASEGT. CDR3 length equals 13 residues. The CDR3 region is CASSERPSDTQYF. The CDR3 region has the DNA TGTGCCAGCAGTGAACGGCCATCGGATACGCAGTATTTT.

This clone was seen a handful of times. The rearrangement uses TRBV2 and TRBJ1-2; D call uncertain. CDR1 is SNHLY, CDR2 FYNNEI, per germline. The CDR3 has 10 amino acids. Deletions cut 5 bases from V and 9 bases from J, with 7 bases between. The CDR3 DNA reads as TGTGCCAGCAGTTACAGCAGCTACACCTTC. As protein: CASSYSSYTF.

This clone was counted at least ten times. The chain joins TRBV7-9 to TRBJ2-7; possibly TRBD2 for D (7 bases). CDR1 and CDR2 (germline): SEHNR, FQNEAQ (reference sequence). There are 14 residues in the CDR3. The V gene lost 4 bases and the J gene lost 6 bases, with 16 bases spanning the gap. CDR3 in amino acids: CASSSGGGGAEQYF. DNA for the CDR3: TGTGCCAGCAGCTCGGGGGGCGGGGGCGCCGAGCAGTACTTC.

This clone came up many times. For the CDR3, the DNA is TGTGCCAGCAGTTTCTCGGGGGTTCTAGGAATCTACAATGAGCAGTTCTTC. Its translation is CASSFSGVLGIYNEQFF. The chain combines TRBV28 with TRBJ2-1; D possibly corresponds to TRBD2 (6 bases). The CDR3 totals 17 residues. Trimming removed 3 bases at V and 3 bases at J, with 18 bases between. Germline CDR1 MDHEN, CDR2 SYDVKM.

J is TRBJ2-7 and V is TRBV7-8; a weak D match, TRBD1 (6 bases). The CDR3 has 15 residues. Germline CDR1 and CDR2: SGHVS and FQNEAQ. Trimming took off 3 bases at V and 3 bases at J, with 15 bases between the two ends. CDR3 nucleotide sequence: TGTGCCAGCAGCTTGGACAGTGGGCCCTTCTACGAGCAGTACTTC. Protein product: CASSLDSGPFYEQYF.

A few counts support this clone. This sequence joins TRBV28 and TRBJ2-7, with 7 bases lining up with TRBD2. V shed 10 bases, J shed 1 base, and the junction held 19 bases outside the gene matches. CDR1 and CDR2 (germline): MDHEN, SYDVKM. The CDR3 contains 17 residues. The CDR3 is CAISLRYGAGNSYEQYF. The CDR3 DNA is TGTGCCATTAGTTTACGATACGGAGCGGGAAATTCCTACGAGCAGTACTTC. Based on the CDR3 plus reference TRBV28 and TRBJ2-7, the full variable domain is DVKVTQSSRYLVKRTGEKVFLECVQDMDHENMFWYRQDPGLGLRLIYFSYDVKMKEKGDIPEGYSVSREKKERFSLILESASTNQTSMYLCAISLRYGAGNSYEQYFGPGTRLTVT.